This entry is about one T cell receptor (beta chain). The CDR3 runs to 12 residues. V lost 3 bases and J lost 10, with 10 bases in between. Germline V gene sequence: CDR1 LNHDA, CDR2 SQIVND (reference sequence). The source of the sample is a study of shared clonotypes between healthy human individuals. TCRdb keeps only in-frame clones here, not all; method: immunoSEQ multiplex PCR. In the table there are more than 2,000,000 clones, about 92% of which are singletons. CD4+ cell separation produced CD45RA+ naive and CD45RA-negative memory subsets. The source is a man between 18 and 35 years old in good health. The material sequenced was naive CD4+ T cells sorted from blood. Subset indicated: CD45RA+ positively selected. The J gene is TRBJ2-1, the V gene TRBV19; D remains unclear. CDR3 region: CASSIGIREQFF. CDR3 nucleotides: TGTGCCAGTAGTATTGGAATTCGGGAGCAGTTCTTC.